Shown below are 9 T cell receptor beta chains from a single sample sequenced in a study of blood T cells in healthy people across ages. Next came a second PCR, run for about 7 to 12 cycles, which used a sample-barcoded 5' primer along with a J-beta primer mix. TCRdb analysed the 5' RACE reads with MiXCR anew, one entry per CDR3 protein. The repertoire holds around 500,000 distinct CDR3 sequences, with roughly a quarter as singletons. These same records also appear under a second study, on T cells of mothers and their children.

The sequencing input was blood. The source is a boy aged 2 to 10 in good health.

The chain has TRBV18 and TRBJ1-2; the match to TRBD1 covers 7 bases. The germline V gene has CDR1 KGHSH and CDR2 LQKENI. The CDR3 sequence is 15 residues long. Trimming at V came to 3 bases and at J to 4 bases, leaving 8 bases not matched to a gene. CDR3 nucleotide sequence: TGTGCCAGCTCACCCCTTGCGGACAGGAGCTATGGCTACACCTTC. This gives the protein CASSPLADRSYGYTF.

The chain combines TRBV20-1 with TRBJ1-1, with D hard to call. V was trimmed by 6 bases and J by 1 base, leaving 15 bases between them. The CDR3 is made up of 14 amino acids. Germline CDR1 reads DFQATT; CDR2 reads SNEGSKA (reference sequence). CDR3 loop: CSARKGRGNTEAFF. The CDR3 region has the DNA TGCAGTGCAAGAAAGGGAAGAGGGAACACTGAAGCTTTCTTT.

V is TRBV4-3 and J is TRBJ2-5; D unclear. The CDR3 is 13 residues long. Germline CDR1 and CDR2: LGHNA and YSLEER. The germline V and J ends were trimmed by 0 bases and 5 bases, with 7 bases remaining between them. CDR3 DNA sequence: TGCGCCAGCAGCCAAGATAACAGCGAGACCCAGTACTTC. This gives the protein CASSQDNSETQYF.

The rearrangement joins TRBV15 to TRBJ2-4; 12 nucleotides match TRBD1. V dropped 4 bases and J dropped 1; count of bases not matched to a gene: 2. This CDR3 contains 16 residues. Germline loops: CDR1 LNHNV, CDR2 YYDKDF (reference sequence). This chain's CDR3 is CATSTGQGAAKNIQYF. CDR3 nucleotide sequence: TGTGCCACCAGCACGGGACAGGGGGCGGCCAAAAACATTCAGTACTTC.

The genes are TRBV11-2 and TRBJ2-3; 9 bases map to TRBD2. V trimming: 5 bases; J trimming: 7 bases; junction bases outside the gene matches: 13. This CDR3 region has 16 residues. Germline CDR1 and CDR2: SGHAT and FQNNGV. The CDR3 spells CASSPQTSGVVNTQYF. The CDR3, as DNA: TGTGCCAGCAGCCCACAGACTAGCGGTGTAGTAAATACGCAGTATTTT.

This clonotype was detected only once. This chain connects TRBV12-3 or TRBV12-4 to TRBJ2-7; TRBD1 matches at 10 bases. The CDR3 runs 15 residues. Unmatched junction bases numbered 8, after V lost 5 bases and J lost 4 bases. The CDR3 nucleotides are TGTGCCAGCAGTCGATCGACAGGGGGCGAGTACGAGCAGTACTTC. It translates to CASSRSTGGEYEQYF.

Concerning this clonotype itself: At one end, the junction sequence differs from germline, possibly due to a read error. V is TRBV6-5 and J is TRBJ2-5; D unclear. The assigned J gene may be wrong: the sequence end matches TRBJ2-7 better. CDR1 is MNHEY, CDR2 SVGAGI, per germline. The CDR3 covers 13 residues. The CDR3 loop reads CAGSYSSGYEQYF. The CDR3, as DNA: TGTGCCGGCAGTTACTCCTCCGGGTACGAGCAGTACTTC.

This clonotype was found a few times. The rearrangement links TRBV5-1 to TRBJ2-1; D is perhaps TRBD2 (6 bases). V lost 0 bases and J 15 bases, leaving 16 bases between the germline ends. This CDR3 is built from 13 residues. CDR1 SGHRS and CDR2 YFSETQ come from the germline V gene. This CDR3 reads CASSLEAGRGWFF. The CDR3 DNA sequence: TGCGCCAGCAGCTTGGAAGCGGGCCGGGGGTGGTTCTTC.

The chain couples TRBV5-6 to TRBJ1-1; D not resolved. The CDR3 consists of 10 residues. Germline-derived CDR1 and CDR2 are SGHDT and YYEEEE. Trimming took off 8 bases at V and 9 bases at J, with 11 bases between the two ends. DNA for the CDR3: TGTGCCAGGAACCGGGTGCAAGCTTTCTTT. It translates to CARNRVQAFF. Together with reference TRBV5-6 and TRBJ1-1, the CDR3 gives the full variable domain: DAGVTQSPTHLIKTRGQQVTLRCSPKSGHDTVSWYQQALGQGPQFIFQYYEEEERQRGNFPDRFSGHQFPNYSSELNVNALLLGDSALYLCARNRVQAFFGQGTRLTVV.